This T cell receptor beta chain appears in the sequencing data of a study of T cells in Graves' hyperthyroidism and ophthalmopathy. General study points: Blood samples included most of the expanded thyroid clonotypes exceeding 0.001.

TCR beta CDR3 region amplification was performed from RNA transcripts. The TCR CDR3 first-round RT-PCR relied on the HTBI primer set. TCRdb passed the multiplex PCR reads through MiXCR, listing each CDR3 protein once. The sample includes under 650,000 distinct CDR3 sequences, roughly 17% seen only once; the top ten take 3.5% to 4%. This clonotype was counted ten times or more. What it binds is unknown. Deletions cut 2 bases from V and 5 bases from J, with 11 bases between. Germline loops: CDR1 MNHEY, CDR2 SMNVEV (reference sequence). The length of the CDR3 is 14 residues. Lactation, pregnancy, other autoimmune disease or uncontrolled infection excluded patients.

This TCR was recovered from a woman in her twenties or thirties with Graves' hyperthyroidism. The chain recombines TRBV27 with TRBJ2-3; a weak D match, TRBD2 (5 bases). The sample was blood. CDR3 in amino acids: CASSLGGSGDTQYF. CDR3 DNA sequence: TGTGCCAGCAGTTTAGGTGGGAGTGGAGATACGCAGTATTTT.